This T cell receptor (beta chain) was found in a study of cytotoxic CD8 clonotypes in ibrutinib-treated CLL. Profiling relied on immunoSEQ multiplex PCR, and the TCRdb table lists in-frame clones only, not all of them. The sample yields 130,000 to 150,000 clones, around three quarters seen once. The CDR3 length is 14 residues. The J segment lost 6 bases and the V segment lost 2 bases, leaving 9 bases of the junction unmatched. Germline CDR1 and CDR2: SQVTM and ANQGSEA. This clone was seen just once. The sequences come from PBMCs, collected after 12 months of ibrutinib treatment. The chain joins TRBV29-1 to TRBJ2-7; 8 bases agree with TRBD1. The receptor was derived from a human donor with chronic lymphocytic leukemia. CDR3 coding DNA: TGCAGCGTTGAATTCGACAGGGGAAAGGGCGAGCAGTACTTC. As protein: CSVEFDRGKGEQYF.